The 23 T cell receptor beta chains presented below share a single source sample, sequenced in a study of T cell changes during pregnancy in multiple sclerosis (dated by TCRdb to between 2019 and 2020). The receptor library was made with the immunoSEQ multiplex PCR assay. Imported from immuneACCESS, the table was reduced by TCRdb to in-frame sequences with V and J called. These copies leave out some clones; in studies compared against another copy, an unresolved V gene accounts for under half, and the cause of the remainder is not known. The table for this sample lists about 60,000 clones; nearly 95% of them were counted only once. The ten largest clones represent about 0.85% of the sample. The specimen comprised peripheral blood, sampled in the first trimester of pregnancy. The source of these receptors is a female donor with multiple sclerosis, enrolled in a pregnancy study.

The V call is TRBV6-4, the J call TRBJ2-2; TRBD1 matches at 9 bases. J lost 5 bases, V lost 4 bases, and 5 bases had no gene match. The CDR3 is 15 amino acids. Germline V lookup: CDR1 MRHNA, CDR2 SNTAGT. CDR3 residues: CASSGQGVGTGELFF. CDR3 sequence (DNA): TGTGCCAGCAGTGGACAGGGGGTTGGAACCGGGGAGCTGTTTTTT.

The chain has TRBV5-4 and TRBJ1-1; D gene ambiguous. Germline assignment: CDR1 SGHNT and CDR2 YYREEE (reference sequence). Trimming stripped 4 bases from V and 1 base from J, with 14 bases between. The CDR3 has 15 amino acids. The CDR3 region is CASSPTTVTNTEAFF. The CDR3 DNA reads TGTGCCAGCAGCCCGACTACAGTAACGAACACTGAAGCTTTCTTT.

The gene calls are TRBV30 and TRBJ1-2, with D unclear. CDR1 and CDR2 (germline): GTSNPN, SVGIG (reference sequence). The CDR3 sequence is 13 residues long. V gave up 0 bases and J gave up 5 bases, with 10 bases separating them. CDR3 sequence (DNA): TGTGCCTGGAGTGTACGAAGCGGGTATGGCTACACCTTC. Translated: CAWSVRSGYGYTF.

The table lists this clone with a count of one. J is TRBJ2-6 and V is TRBV11-3; TRBD1 matches 11 bases. Germline CDR1 reads SGHNT; CDR2 reads YENEEA. V lost 0 bases, J lost 0 bases, and 1 base stayed unmatched. The CDR3 runs to 18 residues. The CDR3 bases are TGTGCCAGCAGCTTAGACGGGACAGGGGGCTCTGGGGCCAACGTCCTGACTTTC. Amino acids: CASSLDGTGGSGANVLTF.

The V gene is TRBV6-1, the J gene TRBJ2-7; 8 bases agree with TRBD1. The CDR3 length is 15 residues. CDR1 is MNHNS and CDR2 is SASEGT in the germline V gene. V dropped 6 bases and J dropped 6; count of bases not matched to a gene: 13. The CDR3 nucleotides read TGTGCCAGCAGAGCACAAGGACAGGGTCCCACCGAGCAGTACTTC. It translates to CASRAQGQGPTEQYF.

The chain employs TRBV9 and TRBJ2-7, with no clear D. V shed 4 bases and J shed 0 bases, with 8 bases lying between them. In germline, CDR1 is SGDLS, CDR2 YYNGEE. This CDR3 contains 13 residues. CDR3 sequence: CASSPRFSYEQYF. The CDR3 DNA is TGTGCCAGCAGCCCCCGTTTCTCCTACGAGCAGTACTTC.

The chain carries TRBV7-2 and TRBJ2-2, with 8 bases identical to TRBD1. Germline V lookup: CDR1 SGHTA, CDR2 FQGNSA. The CDR3 consists of 14 residues. Germline trimming cut 3 bases from V and 8 bases from J; bases unmatched to any gene: 5. The CDR3 region is CASSFGQGAGELFF. The CDR3 DNA reads TGTGCCAGCAGCTTCGGACAGGGAGCGGGGGAGCTGTTTTTT.

This sequence joins TRBV9 and TRBJ2-2; D perhaps matches TRBD2 (5 bases). This CDR3 has 16 residues. V was trimmed by 0 bases and J by 5 bases, leaving 14 bases between them. Germline-derived CDR1 and CDR2 are SGDLS and YYNGEE. This chain's CDR3 is CASSVVRAPRTGELFF. CDR3 nucleotides: TGTGCCAGCAGCGTAGTGAGGGCTCCGAGAACCGGGGAGCTGTTTTTT.

The rearrangement joins TRBV6-1 to TRBJ2-1, with TRBD1 matching over 9 bases. The V gene's germline CDR1 is MNHNS and CDR2 SASEGT. The CDR3 extends over 15 amino acids. J was trimmed by 6 bases and V by 4 bases; bases with no gene match: 7. This chain's CDR3 is CASSGDRGGPNEQFF. The CDR3 bases are TGTGCCAGCAGTGGCGACAGGGGGGGGCCCAATGAGCAGTTCTTC.

The CDR3 region is CASSWGTGGAVTEAFF. The CDR3 nucleotides are TGTGCCAGCAGCTGGGGGACAGGGGGCGCGGTCACTGAAGCTTTCTTT. The chain employs TRBV7-2 and TRBJ1-1; 12 bases line up with TRBD1. There are 16 residues in the CDR3. V shed 4 bases, J shed 4 bases, and the junction held 7 bases outside the gene matches. Germline CDR1 SGHTA, CDR2 FQGNSA.

The rearrangement joins TRBV9 to TRBJ2-3; 11 positions match TRBD2. This CDR3 comprises 18 residues. After removal of 0 bases from V and 8 bases from J, the junction contained 14 bases not matched to a gene. Germline V gene sequence: CDR1 SGDLS, CDR2 YYNGEE. CDR3 nucleotide sequence: TGTGCCAGCAGCGTAGACCGCGGTAGCGGGGGGGCTCAAGGTACGCAGTATTTT. Translated, it gives CASSVDRGSGGAQGTQYF.

This clone has a single count. The V call is TRBV19, the J call TRBJ1-2; 10 nucleotides agree with TRBD1. This CDR3 is 13 amino acids long. V trimming: 10 bases; J trimming: 7 bases; junction bases outside the gene matches: 9. CDR1 and CDR2 (germline): LNHDA, SQIVND (reference sequence). The CDR3 loop is CATPGQGSSGYTF. CDR3 bases: TGTGCCACCCCGGGACAGGGGTCGTCTGGCTACACCTTC. The full variable domain, rest sourced from reference TRBV19 and TRBJ1-2, is DGGITQSPKYLFRKEGQNVTLSCEQNLNHDAMYWYRQDPGQGLRLIYYSQIVNDFQKGDIAEGYSVSREKKESFPLTVTSAQKNPTAFYLCATPGQGSSGYTFGSGTRLTVV.

The chain is built from TRBV5-6 and TRBJ1-3; unclear D gene. Trimming removed 1 base at V and 1 base at J, with 6 bases between. Germline V gene lookup returns CDR1 SGHDT and CDR2 YYEEEE. The CDR3 length is 14 residues. The CDR3 coding sequence is TGTGCCAGCAGCTTGCCTGTTTCTGGAAACACCATATATTTT. Its translation: CASSLPVSGNTIYF. The complete variable domain, with remaining parts taken from reference TRBV5-6 and TRBJ1-3, reads DAGVTQSPTHLIKTRGQQVTLRCSPKSGHDTVSWYQQALGQGPQFIFQYYEEEERQRGNFPDRFSGHQFPNYSSELNVNALLLGDSALYLCASSLPVSGNTIYFGEGSWLTVV.

DNA of the CDR3: TGTGCCAGCAGCTTACATGCTTCGGGACAGGGCACTGAAGCTTTCTTT. This gives the protein CASSLHASGQGTEAFF. The chain is built from TRBV7-9 and TRBJ1-1, with TRBD1 matching 9 bases. This CDR3 is 16 amino acids long. Germline V CDR1 and CDR2: SEHNR, FQNEAQ (reference sequence). After removal of 2 bases from V and 4 bases from J, the junction contained 8 bases not matched to a gene.

The chain uses TRBV7-9 and TRBJ1-3, with D unresolved. This CDR3 is 12 amino acids long. The V end was cut by 5 bases, the J end by 6 bases, with 8 bases between. Germline loops: CDR1 SEHNR, CDR2 FQNEAQ (reference sequence). For the CDR3, the DNA is TGTGCCAGCAGCACTTCCCCAAACACCATATATTTT. The encoded protein is CASSTSPNTIYF.

This sequence joins TRBV12-5 and TRBJ1-5; 8 nucleotides line up with TRBD1. The CDR3 is 20 residues long. The germline gives CDR1 LGHNT, CDR2 FRNRAP. V lost 3 bases and J lost 0; bases outside the gene matches: 16. CDR3 region: CASGLSLSIRDRTSNQPQHF. In DNA, the CDR3 is TGTGCTAGTGGTTTATCCCTCTCGATACGGGACAGGACTAGCAATCAGCCCCAGCATTTT.

The chain employs TRBV10-3 and TRBJ2-1, with 15 bases that match TRBD2. The trim removed 4 bases at V and 0 bases at J, leaving 1 base unmatched. Germline assignment: CDR1 ENHRY and CDR2 SYGVKD. The CDR3 has 17 amino acids. The CDR3 is CAISGTSGGASYNEQFF. In nucleotides, the CDR3 is TGTGCCATCAGTGGGACTAGCGGGGGGGCCTCCTACAATGAGCAGTTCTTC.

The chain couples TRBV1 to TRBJ1-5; TRBD1 is the table's D call and was not checked against the DNA. TRBV1 is a pseudogene locus. CDR3 length: 16 amino acids. CDR3 nucleotide sequence: TGCACCAGCAGCGTACAGGGGCCCCAGCACGGTCAGCCCCAGCATTTT. It encodes CTSSVQGPQHGQPQHF.

The J gene is TRBJ2-2, the V gene TRBV7-5; no check of the table's D call, TRBD1, against the DNA was made. TRBV7-5 is a known pseudogene. The CDR3 has 15 amino acids. CDR3 DNA sequence: TGTGTCAGAGCCGTTGGGGACAGGGGGCCCGGGGAGCTGTTTTTT. Encoded protein: CVRAVGDRGPGELFF.

This clone has only one observation. This chain uses TRBV6-6 with TRBJ1-4, with 7 positions matching TRBD1. V lost 6 bases to trimming and J lost 0 bases; unmatched junction nucleotides: 7. Germline values: CDR1 MNHNY, CDR2 SVGAGI (reference sequence). CDR3 size: 16 residues. Here the CDR3 DNA reads TGTGCCAGCAGCCAGACAGGGAAAGCAACTAATGAAAAACTGTTTTTT. It translates to CASSQTGKATNEKLFF.

The V gene is TRBV25-1, the J gene TRBJ1-1; a weak D match, TRBD1 (5 bases). The V gene's germline CDR1 is MGHDK and CDR2 SYGVNS. CDR3 size: 11 residues. Trimming left V 7 bases short and J 6 bases short, with 9 bases between. The CDR3 spells CASNGHSEAFF. CDR3 bases: TGTGCCAGCAACGGACACTCTGAAGCTTTCTTT.

This clone was picked up one time. The chain is built from TRBV19 and TRBJ1-1, with D unclear. The CDR3 spans 13 residues. The V gene's germline CDR1 is LNHDA and CDR2 SQIVND (reference sequence). Trimming pared 3 bases from V and 1 base from J, leaving 6 bases between. The CDR3 loop reads CASSMSRNTEAFF. CDR3 bases: TGTGCCAGTAGTATGTCCAGGAACACTGAAGCTTTCTTT.

This chain links TRBV18 with TRBJ2-4; 10 bases align to TRBD1. The CDR3 has 14 amino acids. Unmatched junction bases numbered 2, after V lost 3 bases and J lost 6 bases. Germline lookup yields CDR1 KGHSH and CDR2 LQKENI. Here the CDR3 reads CASSPDRGVNIQYF. DNA of the CDR3: TGTGCCAGCTCACCGGACAGGGGGGTAAACATTCAGTACTTC.